This TCR beta chain was identified during a study of T-cell memory formation after mild COVID-19. Study-level points and caveats: There was a balanced CD4/CD8 profile in clones contracting day 15 to 85, and later expanders leaned CD4+. Memory sampled before infection contained some responding clones, suggesting cross-reactive memory joined.

This clonotype has only a few counts. What it recognizes is unknown. TCRdb re-called the 5' RACE reads through MiXCR, storing one row per CDR3 protein. Among under 550,000 distinct CDR3 sequences listed, around 17% were seen once. Sequences were obtained from PBMCs or a T cell subset sorted from them (not recorded which). The origin of this receptor is a man younger than 35 who had mild COVID-19 (a few samples of this study predate the infection). Cell type and time point are not known.

This chain's CDR3 is CASSYGTETYEQYF. The CDR3 nucleotides are TGTGCCAGCAGTTACGGGACAGAAACCTACGAGCAGTACTTC. The chain joins TRBV6-5 to TRBJ2-7, with 7 bases aligning to TRBD1. The CDR3 has 14 residues. Germline CDR1 reads MNHEY; CDR2 reads SVGAGI. V trimming: 2 bases; J trimming: 2 bases; junction bases outside the gene matches: 3.